The T cell receptor beta chain under discussion was sequenced for a study of shared clonotypes between healthy human individuals. Germline CDR1 is MDHEN and CDR2 is SYDVKM. This CDR3 spans 13 amino acids. V lost 7 bases, J lost 8 bases, and 17 bases lay in between. Method: immunoSEQ multiplex PCR; TCRdb's copy keeps in-frame clones and lacks some. The table has some 2,400,000 clones, approximately 94% seen once. The clonotype comes from a man between 18 and 35 years old in good health. Input material: naive CD4+ T cells sorted from blood. Subset in this sample: CD45RA+ positively selected. The V and J genes are TRBV28 and TRBJ1-2, with D uncertain. CDR3 sequence (DNA): TGTGCCAGCATATCGGGAAATTGGCGCGGCTACACCTTC. Translation gives CASISGNWRGYTF.